This T cell receptor (beta chain) emerged from a study of identical twins (dated by TCRdb to about 2016). About the study as a whole: To test whether fetal clonotypes persist, this study deep-sequenced TCR alpha and beta repertoires from monozygotic twins, from unrelated adults of various ages, and from cord blood. To rule out contamination, the twin experiments were replicated at different times with different library preparation protocols. Results the study describes overall, beyond this receptor: In beta out-of-frame sequences, excess twin sharing was weaker, because having fewer shared sequences lowered the signal-to-noise ratio. Compared with coincidental sharing between unrelated individuals, out-of-frame TCR alpha sequences shared between twins showed an excess of sequences with low generation probability. In monozygotic twins, out-of-frame TCR alpha sharing was systematically underestimated by recombination models, although the models agreed with sharing between unrelated individuals. Conclusions relied on cross-sectional statistical analysis, since the same donors could not be followed over many years. Invariant T cells such as MAIT and iNKT could partly confound zero-insertion analyses, though diverse VJ usage argued against this for most clonotypes. Fewer insertions were carried by abundant cord blood beta clonotypes, a similar but weaker trend appeared in young adult naive repertoires, and no such trend appeared in memory repertoires.

This clonotype was seen repeatedly, ten times or more. The clone's antigen remains unknown. Per-nucleotide qualities are absent, and no much larger clonotype sits a single base away. Every donor was a healthy Caucasian. Three pairs of female monozygotic twins, all aged roughly 18 to 29 years, made up the twin cohort. Miltenyi CD45RO+ enrichment and human naive T-cell isolation kits were used to isolate memory (CD45RO+) and naive T cells from PBMC. The library was made by 5' RACE. The sequencing machine was an Illumina HiSeq 2000. Template switching introduced a universal primer binding site; the final cDNA contained a unique molecular identifier, enabling accurate counting of TCR cDNA molecules. First-strand cDNA for TCR alpha and beta chains was synthesized from specific primers in the conserved constant-segment region. Each cDNA library was double barcoded, with a SMART-Mk sample barcode plus Illumina barcodes, to control for contamination. TruSeq adapter sequences along with Illumina sample barcodes were introduced in two successive PCR steps. The TCR alpha and beta cDNA libraries were sequenced on the Illumina HiSeq platform using custom primers. The authors' analysis ran thus. Raw reads were processed with MiGEC to extract unique molecular identifiers, and MiXCR was used to determine CDR3 positions. Recombination models were inferred per individual with the repgenHMM and IGoR tools using an EM algorithm. The tcR package in R was used for shared clonotype analysis, with sharing normalized by the product of cloneset sizes. Out-of-frame nonproductive sequences were analyzed to study raw recombination free of thymic and clonal selection effects. TCRdb reprocessing: public reads trimmed at Q25 with fastp, clones called with MiXCR, in-frame beta chains kept. CDR3 protein duplicates are merged, each entry listing the most common genes and DNA. The V and J calls were not made by the authors but by TCRdb's processing. For this sample the table gives around 240,000 distinct CDR3 sequences, of which about 7% were detected only once. The top ten constitute more than 3% of the sample.

These same records also appear under a second study, on yellow fever vaccine responses in identical twins. As the second study states: According to the authors, the vaccine-induced T cell response in identical twins seemed to be partly convergent and partly specific to each individual. The study precisely tracked vaccine-responding T cell clones in identical twins.

The sequenced sample consisted of memory (CD45RO+) T cells sorted from blood. The cell subset or site label on this specimen signifies: CD45RO+ enriched T cells. The sequence was collected from a woman aged 18-29 years in good health.

This receptor has the CDR3 CASSPLSPSGVKEQYF. In nucleotides, the sequence is TGTGCCAGCAGTCCCCTGTCTCCGTCGGGAGTAAAAGAGCAGTACTTC. The rearranged chain carries TRBV11-2 and TRBJ2-7; 6 matching bases give a weak D call of TRBD2. CDR1 and CDR2 (SGHAT, FQNNGV) derive from the germline V gene. Cut back by 6 bases and 7 bases, the V and J ends lie 25 bases apart. Spanning cysteine to phenylalanine, the CDR3 consists of 16 amino acids. Kept here is only the CDR3 DNA, which spans 48 bases and is read in frame from base 1.